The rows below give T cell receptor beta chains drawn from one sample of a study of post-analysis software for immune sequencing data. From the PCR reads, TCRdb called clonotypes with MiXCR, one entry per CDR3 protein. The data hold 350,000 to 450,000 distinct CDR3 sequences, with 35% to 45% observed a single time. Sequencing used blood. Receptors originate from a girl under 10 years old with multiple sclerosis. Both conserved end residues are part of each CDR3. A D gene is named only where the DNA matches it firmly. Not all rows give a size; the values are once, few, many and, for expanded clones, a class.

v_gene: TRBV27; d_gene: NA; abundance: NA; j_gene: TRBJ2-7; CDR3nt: TGTGCCAGCAGTGCCCCGACCTCCCTAGTTTGGTACTTC; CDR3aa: CASSAPTSLVWYF
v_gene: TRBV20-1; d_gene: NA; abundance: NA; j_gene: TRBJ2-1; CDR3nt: TGCAGTGCTAGTCCCTTACCCAGGGGCTTCTCCTACAATGAGCAGTTCTTC; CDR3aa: CSASPLPRGFSYNEQFF
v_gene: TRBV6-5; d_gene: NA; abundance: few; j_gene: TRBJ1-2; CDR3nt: TGTGCCAGCAGCCCAAGGCGGGACATCTCTGGCTACACCTTC; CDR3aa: CASSPRRDISGYTF
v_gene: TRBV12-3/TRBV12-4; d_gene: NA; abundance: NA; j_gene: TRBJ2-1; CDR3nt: TGTGCCAGCAGTCCTCGGGGCGGGAAAAACAATGAGCAGTTCTTC; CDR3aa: CASSPRGGKNNEQFF
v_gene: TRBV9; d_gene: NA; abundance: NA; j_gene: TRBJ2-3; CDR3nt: TGTGCCAGCAGCGTGGACGCGAGCACAGATACGCAGTATTTT; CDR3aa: CASSVDASTDTQYF
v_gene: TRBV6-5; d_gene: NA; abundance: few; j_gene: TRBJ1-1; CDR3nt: TGTGCCAGCAGTTATGGTCTCGAAAGAACAGTGGCTGAAGCTTTCTTT; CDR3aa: CASSYGLERTVAEAFF
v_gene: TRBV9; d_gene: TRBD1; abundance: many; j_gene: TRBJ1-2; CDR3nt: TGTGCCAGCAATGCTGGGACAGGCGGCTACACCTTC; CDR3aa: CASNAGTGGYTF
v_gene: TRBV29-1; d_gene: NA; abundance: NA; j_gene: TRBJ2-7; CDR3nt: TGCAGCGTTGGAGAACAGGGCGAGCAGTACTTC; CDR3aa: CSVGEQGEQYF
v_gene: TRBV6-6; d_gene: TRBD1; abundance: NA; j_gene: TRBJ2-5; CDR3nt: TGTGCCAGCAGTTACCCTGGGACAGGTCAAGAGACCCAGTACTTC; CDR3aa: CASSYPGTGQETQYF
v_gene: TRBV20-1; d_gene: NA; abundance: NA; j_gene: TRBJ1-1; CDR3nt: TGCAGTGCTAGGTCCCTTGGGGGCGGAACTGAAGCTTTCTTT; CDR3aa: CSARSLGGGTEAFF
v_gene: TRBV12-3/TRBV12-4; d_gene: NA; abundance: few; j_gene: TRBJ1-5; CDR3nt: TGTGCCAGCTGTCTCGGTGGTCAGCCCCAGCATTTT; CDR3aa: CASCLGGQPQHF
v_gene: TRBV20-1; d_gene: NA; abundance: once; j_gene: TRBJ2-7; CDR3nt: TGCAGTGCAAACGGGATCTCCTACGAGCAGTACTTC; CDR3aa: CSANGISYEQYF
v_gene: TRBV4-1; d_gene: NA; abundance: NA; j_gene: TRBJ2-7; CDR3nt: TGCGCCAGCAGCCCCGAGCGGGACACCTTGTCCTACGAGCAGTACTTC; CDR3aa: CASSPERDTLSYEQYF
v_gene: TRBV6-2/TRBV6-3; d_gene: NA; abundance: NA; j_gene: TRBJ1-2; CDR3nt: TGTGCCAGCAGGACCGGGGCGGCAAGACTCTATGGCTACACCTTC; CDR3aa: CASRTGAARLYGYTF
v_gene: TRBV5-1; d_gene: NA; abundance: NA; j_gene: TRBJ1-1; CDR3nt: TGCGCCAGCAGCTTGTTTGGGGCAGGGGAGTCGAACACTGAAGCTTTCTTT; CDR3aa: CASSLFGAGESNTEAFF
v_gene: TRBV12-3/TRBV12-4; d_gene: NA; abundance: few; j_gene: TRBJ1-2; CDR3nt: TGTGCCAGCACCTTGGGGGGACCCCGTTATGGCTACACCTTC; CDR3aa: CASTLGGPRYGYTF
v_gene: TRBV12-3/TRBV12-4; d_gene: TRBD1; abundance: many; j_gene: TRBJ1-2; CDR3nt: TGTGCCAGCAGGGCCGGGACAGGGTCGATAGTTCGTGGCTACACCTTC; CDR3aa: CASRAGTGSIVRGYTF